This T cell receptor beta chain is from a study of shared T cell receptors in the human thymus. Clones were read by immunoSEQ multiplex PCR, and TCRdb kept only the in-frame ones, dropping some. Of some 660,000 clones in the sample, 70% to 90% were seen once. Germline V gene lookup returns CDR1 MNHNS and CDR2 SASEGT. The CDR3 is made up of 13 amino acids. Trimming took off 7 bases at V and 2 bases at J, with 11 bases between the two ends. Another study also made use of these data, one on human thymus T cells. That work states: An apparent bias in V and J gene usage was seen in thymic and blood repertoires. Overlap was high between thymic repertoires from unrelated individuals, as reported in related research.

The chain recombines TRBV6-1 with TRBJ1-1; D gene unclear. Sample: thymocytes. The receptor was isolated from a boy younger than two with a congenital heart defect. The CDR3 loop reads CASNQRSNTEAFF. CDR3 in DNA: TGTGCCAGCAACCAGCGGAGTAACACTGAAGCTTTCTTT.